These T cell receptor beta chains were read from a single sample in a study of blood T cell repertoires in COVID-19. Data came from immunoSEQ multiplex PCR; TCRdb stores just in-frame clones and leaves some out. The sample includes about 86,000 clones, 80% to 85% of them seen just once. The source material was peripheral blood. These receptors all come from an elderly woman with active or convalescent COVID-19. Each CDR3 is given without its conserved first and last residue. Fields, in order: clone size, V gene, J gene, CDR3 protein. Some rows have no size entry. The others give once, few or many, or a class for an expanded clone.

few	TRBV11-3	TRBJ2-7	ASSLDPGTYEQY
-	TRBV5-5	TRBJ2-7	ASSSNTGFWDEQY
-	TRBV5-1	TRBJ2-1	ASSWEPRLGASYNEQF
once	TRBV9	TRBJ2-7	ASSPWLAVSYEQY
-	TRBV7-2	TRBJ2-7	ASSITSGGAREQY
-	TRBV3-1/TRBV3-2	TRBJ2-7	ASSQDSYEQY
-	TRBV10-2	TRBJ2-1	ASSANRQGNNEQF
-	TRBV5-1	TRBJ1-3	ASSPGQEISGNTIY
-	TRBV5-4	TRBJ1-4	ASSSTGVGEKLF
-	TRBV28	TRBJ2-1	ASTGGRENNEQF
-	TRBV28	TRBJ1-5	ASSLARLVRDQPQH
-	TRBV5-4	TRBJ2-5	ASSSGLQETQY
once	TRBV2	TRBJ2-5	ASSEARLDTETQY
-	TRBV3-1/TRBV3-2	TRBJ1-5	ASSHGAREWQNQPQH
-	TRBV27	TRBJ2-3	ASSPFTRGGGGDTQY
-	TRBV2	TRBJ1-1	ASSRQGATEAF
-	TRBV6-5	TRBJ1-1	ASSSPHRGLNTEAF
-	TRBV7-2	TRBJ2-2	ASSAQAGTGIGELF
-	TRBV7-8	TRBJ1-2	ASSPGRDMART
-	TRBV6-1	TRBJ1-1	ASSEVAGLGF
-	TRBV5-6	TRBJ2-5	ASSLAQVQETQY
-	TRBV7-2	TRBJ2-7	ASSLTSGGVYEQY
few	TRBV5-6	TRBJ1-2	ASSLGQGVYGYT
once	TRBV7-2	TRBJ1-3	ASSTRRGSGNTIY
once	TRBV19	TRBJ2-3	ASSIVGQGFTDTQY
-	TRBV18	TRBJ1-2	ASSPTGSYGYT